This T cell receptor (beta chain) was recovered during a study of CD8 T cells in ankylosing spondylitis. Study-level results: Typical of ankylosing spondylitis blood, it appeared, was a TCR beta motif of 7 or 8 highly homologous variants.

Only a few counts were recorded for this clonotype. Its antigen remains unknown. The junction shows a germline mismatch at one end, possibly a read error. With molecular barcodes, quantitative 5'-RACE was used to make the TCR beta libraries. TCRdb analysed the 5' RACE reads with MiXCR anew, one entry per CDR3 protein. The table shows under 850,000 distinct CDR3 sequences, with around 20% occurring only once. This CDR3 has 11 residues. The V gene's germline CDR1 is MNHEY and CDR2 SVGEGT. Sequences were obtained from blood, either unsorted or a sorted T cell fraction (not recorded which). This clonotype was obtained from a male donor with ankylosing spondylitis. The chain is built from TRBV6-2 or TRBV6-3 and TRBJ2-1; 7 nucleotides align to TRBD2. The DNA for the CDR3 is TGTGCCAGCAGTAACTCCTGGGAGGGGTTCTTC. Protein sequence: CASSNSWEGFF.